This is a list of T cell receptor beta chains from one sample in a study of shared clonotypes between healthy human individuals. TCRdb's copy holds only in-frame clones and misses some; the assay was immunoSEQ multiplex PCR. The repertoire holds around 2,000,000 clones, with about 95% as singletons. The sample was naive CD8+ T cells sorted from blood. The receptors here all came from a man between 18 and 29 years old in good health. Each CDR3 is given with its conserved first and last residue. Each record gives: D gene, clone size, V gene, J gene, CDR3 protein, CDR3 DNA. D genes are given only for firm matches. A row's size may be missing; if present it is once, few, many or a size class.

d_call: TRBD1
clone_size: -
v_call: TRBV19
j_call: TRBJ1-2
cdr3_aa: CASSAWTGHYGYTF
cdr3_nt: TGTGCCAGTAGTGCCTGGACAGGCCACTATGGCTACACCTTC

d_call: -
clone_size: -
v_call: TRBV27
j_call: TRBJ2-2
cdr3_aa: CASSALGVGELFF
cdr3_nt: TGTGCCAGCAGTGCTTTGGGTGTCGGGGAGCTGTTTTTT

d_call: -
clone_size: -
v_call: TRBV9
j_call: TRBJ2-1
cdr3_aa: CASTQHQTVWSSYNEQFF
cdr3_nt: TGTGCCAGCACCCAACATCAGACGGTGTGGAGCTCCTACAATGAGCAGTTCTTC

d_call: -
clone_size: -
v_call: TRBV7-9
j_call: TRBJ2-5
cdr3_aa: CASRPPTYQETQYF
cdr3_nt: TGTGCCAGCAGGCCTCCTACGTACCAAGAGACCCAGTACTTC

d_call: -
clone_size: -
v_call: TRBV7-2
j_call: TRBJ1-6
cdr3_aa: CASHPGQSNSPLHF
cdr3_nt: TGTGCCAGCCACCCGGGACAAAGTAATTCACCCCTCCACTTT

d_call: -
clone_size: -
v_call: TRBV4-1
j_call: TRBJ2-7
cdr3_aa: CASSHLPGSYEQYF
cdr3_nt: TGCGCCAGCAGCCATCTCCCCGGGAGCTACGAGCAGTACTTC

d_call: TRBD1
clone_size: -
v_call: TRBV29-1
j_call: TRBJ1-2
cdr3_aa: CSVVLTGDYGYTF
cdr3_nt: TGCAGCGTGGTACTCACAGGGGACTATGGCTACACCTTC

d_call: TRBD1
clone_size: -
v_call: TRBV11-2
j_call: TRBJ2-7
cdr3_aa: CASSSPGTGGYEQYF
cdr3_nt: TGTGCCAGCAGCTCCCCCGGGACAGGGGGCTACGAGCAGTACTTC

d_call: -
clone_size: -
v_call: TRBV11-2
j_call: TRBJ2-1
cdr3_aa: CASSPVGGASEQFF
cdr3_nt: TGTGCCAGCAGCCCGGTAGGGGGGGCTAGCGAGCAGTTCTTC

d_call: -
clone_size: few
v_call: TRBV11-2
j_call: TRBJ1-2
cdr3_aa: CASSLDPDGYGYTF
cdr3_nt: TGTGCCAGCAGCTTAGATCCGGACGGCTATGGCTACACCTTC

d_call: -
clone_size: -
v_call: TRBV5-1
j_call: TRBJ1-6
cdr3_aa: CASSFGLEGVVYSPLHF
cdr3_nt: TGCGCCAGCAGCTTCGGCCTAGAAGGCGTAGTTTATTCACCCCTCCACTTT

d_call: -
clone_size: -
v_call: TRBV10-2
j_call: TRBJ2-1
cdr3_aa: CASSELVGVNNEQFF
cdr3_nt: TGCGCCAGCAGTGAGTTGGTGGGAGTAAACAATGAGCAGTTCTTC

d_call: -
clone_size: -
v_call: TRBV10-1
j_call: TRBJ1-1
cdr3_aa: CASSEFAGTEAFF
cdr3_nt: TGCGCCAGCAGTGAGTTTGCGGGGACTGAAGCTTTCTTT

d_call: TRBD1
clone_size: -
v_call: TRBV7-9
j_call: TRBJ2-7
cdr3_aa: CAGQGAHEQYF
cdr3_nt: TGTGCCGGACAGGGGGCGCACGAGCAGTACTTC